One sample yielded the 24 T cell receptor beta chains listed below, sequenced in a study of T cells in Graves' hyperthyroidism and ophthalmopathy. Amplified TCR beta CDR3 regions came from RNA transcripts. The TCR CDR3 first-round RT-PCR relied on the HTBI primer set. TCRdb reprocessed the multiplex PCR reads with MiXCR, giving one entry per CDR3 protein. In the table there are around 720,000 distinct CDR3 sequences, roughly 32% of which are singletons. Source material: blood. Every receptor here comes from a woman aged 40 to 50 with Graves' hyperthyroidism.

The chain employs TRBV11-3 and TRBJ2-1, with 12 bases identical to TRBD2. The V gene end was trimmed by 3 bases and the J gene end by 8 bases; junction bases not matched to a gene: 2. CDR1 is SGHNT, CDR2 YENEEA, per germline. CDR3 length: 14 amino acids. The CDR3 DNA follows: TGTGCCAGCAGCTTGGCTAGCGGGGGGGATGAGCAGTTCTTC. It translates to CASSLASGGDEQFF. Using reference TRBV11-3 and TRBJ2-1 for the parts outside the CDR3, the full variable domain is EAGVVQSPRYKIIEKKQPVAFWCNPISGHNTLYWYLQNLGQGPELLIRYENEEAVDDSQLPKDRFSAERLKGVDSTLKIQPAELGDSAVYLCASSLASGGDEQFFGPGTRLTVL.

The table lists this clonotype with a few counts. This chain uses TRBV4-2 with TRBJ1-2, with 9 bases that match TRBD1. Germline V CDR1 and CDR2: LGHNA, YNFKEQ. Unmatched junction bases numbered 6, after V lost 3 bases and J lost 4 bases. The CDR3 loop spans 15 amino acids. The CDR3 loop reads CASSHHPTGGYGYTF. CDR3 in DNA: TGTGCCAGCAGCCACCACCCGACAGGGGGCTATGGCTACACCTTC.

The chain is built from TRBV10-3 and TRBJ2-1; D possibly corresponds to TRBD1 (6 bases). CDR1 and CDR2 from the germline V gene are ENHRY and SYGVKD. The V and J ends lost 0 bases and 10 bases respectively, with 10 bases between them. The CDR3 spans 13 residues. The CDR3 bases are TGTGCCATCAGTGAGTCAACAGGGCGAGAGCAGTTCTTC. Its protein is CAISESTGREQFF.

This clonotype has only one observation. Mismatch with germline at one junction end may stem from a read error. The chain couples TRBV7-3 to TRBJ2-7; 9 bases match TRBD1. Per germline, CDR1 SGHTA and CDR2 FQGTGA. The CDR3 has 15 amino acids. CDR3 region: CASSRWTGVNYEQYF. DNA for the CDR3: TGCGCCAGCAGCCGCTGGACAGGGGTAAACTACGAGCAGTACTTC. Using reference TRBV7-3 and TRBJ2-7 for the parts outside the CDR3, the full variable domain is GAGVSQTPSNKVTEKGKYVELRCDPISGHTALYWYRQSLGQGPEFLIYFQGTGAADDSGLPNDRFFAVRPEGSVSTLKIQRTERGDSAVYLCASSRWTGVNYEQYFGPGTRLTVT.

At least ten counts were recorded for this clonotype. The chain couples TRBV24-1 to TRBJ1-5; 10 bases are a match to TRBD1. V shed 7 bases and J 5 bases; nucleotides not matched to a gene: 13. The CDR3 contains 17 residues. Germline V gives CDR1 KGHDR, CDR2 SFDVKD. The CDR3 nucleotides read TGTGCCACCAGCCGGGGACAGGGGCCTGGGGGGTATCAGCCCCAGCATTTT. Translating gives CATSRGQGPGGYQPQHF.

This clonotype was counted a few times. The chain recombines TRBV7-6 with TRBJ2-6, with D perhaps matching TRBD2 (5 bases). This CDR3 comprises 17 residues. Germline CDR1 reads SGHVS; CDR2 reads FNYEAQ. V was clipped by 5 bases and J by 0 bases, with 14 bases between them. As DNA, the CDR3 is TGTGCCAGCAGCCACCCAGGACGGGACTCTGGGGCCAACGTCCTGACTTTC. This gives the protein CASSHPGRDSGANVLTF.

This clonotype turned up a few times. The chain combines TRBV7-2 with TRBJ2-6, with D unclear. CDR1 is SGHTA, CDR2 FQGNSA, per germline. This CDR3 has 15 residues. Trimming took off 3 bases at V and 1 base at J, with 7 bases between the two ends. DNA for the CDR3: TGTGCCAGCAGCTTTATAGAGTCTGGGGCCAACGTCCTGACTTTC. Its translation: CASSFIESGANVLTF. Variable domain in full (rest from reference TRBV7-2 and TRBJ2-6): GAGVSQSPSNKVTEKGKDVELRCDPISGHTALYWYRQSLGQGLEFLIYFQGNSAPDKSGLPSDRFSAERTGGSVSTLTIQRTQQEDSAVYLCASSFIESGANVLTFGAGSRLTVL.

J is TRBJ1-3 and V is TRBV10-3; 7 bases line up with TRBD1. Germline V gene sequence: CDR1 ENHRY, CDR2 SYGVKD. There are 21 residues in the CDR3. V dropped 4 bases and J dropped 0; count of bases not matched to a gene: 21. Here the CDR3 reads CAISGFPRDSNYLVSGNTIYF. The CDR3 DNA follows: TGTGCCATCAGTGGGTTTCCCCGGGACAGTAACTACCTTGTCTCTGGAAACACCATATATTTT.

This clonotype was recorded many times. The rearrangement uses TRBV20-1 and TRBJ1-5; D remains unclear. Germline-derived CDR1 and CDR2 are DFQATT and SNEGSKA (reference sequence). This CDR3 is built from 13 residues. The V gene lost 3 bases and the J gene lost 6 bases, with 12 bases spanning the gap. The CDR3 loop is CSASALRGQPQHF. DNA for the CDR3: TGCAGTGCTAGTGCTTTGCGGGGTCAGCCCCAGCATTTT.

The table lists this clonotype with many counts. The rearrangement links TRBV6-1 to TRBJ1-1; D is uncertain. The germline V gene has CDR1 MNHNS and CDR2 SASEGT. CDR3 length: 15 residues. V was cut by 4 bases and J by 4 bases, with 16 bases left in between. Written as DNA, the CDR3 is TGTGCCAGCAGTGGGCCAGCCGGCAGTGGCACTGAAGCTTTCTTT. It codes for CASSGPAGSGTEAFF.

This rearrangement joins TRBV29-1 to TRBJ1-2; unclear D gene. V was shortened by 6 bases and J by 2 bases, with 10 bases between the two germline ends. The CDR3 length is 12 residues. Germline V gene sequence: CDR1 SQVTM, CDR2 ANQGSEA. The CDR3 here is CSVDGPNYGYTF. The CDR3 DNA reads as TGCAGCGTAGACGGACCGAACTATGGCTACACCTTC.

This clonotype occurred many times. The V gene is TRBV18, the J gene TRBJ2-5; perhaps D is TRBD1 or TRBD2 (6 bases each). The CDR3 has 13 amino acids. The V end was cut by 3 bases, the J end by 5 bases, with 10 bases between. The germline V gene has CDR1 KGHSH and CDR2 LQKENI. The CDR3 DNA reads TGTGCCAGCTCACCCATCGGGGGCGAGACCCAGTACTTC. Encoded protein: CASSPIGGETQYF.

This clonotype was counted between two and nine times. The CDR3 loop reads CASSQRPGNTGELFF. The CDR3 DNA sequence: TGTGCCAGCAGCCAACGTCCAGGGAACACCGGGGAGCTGTTTTTT. V and J are TRBV13 and TRBJ2-2; no clear D. The CDR3 has 15 residues. The germline V gene encodes CDR1 PRHDT and CDR2 FYEKMQ (reference sequence). V was pared by 5 bases and J by 1 base, with 11 bases between.

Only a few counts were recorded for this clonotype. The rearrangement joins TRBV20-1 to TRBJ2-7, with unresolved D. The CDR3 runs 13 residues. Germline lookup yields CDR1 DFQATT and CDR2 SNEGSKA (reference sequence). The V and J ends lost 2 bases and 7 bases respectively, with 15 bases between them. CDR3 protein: CSARTTFLNEQYF. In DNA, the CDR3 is TGCAGTGCTAGAACAACTTTCTTGAATGAGCAGTACTTC.

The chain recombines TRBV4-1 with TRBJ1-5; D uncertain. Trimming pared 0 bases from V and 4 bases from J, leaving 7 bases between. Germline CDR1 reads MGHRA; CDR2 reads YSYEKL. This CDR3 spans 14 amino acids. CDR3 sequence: CASSQDQWNQPQHF. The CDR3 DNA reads TGCGCCAGCAGCCAAGATCAGTGGAATCAGCCCCAGCATTTT.

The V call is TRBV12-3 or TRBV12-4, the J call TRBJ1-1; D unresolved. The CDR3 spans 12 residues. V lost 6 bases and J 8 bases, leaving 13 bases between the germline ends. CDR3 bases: TGTGCCAGCAGGACAAATTCCCCGGAAGCTTTCTTT. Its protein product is CASRTNSPEAFF.

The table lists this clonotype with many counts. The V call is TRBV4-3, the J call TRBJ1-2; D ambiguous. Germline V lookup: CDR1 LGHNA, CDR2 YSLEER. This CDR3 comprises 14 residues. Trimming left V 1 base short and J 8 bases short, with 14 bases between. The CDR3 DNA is TGCGCCAGCAGCCAAGCTTACAACAGCGTGGGCTACACCTTC. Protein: CASSQAYNSVGYTF.

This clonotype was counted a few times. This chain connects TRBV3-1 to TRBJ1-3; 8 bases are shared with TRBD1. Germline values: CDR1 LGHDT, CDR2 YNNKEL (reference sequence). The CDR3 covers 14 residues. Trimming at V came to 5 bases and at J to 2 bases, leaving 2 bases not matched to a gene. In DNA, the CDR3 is TGTGCCAGCAGCAACAGGGGGACTGGAAACACCATATATTTT. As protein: CASSNRGTGNTIYF. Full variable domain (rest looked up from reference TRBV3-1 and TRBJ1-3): DTAVSQTPKYLVTQMGNDKSIKCEQNLGHDTMYWYKQDSKKFLKIMFSYNNKELIINETVPNRFSPKSPDKAHLNLHINSLELGDSAVYFCASSNRGTGNTIYFGEGSWLTVV.

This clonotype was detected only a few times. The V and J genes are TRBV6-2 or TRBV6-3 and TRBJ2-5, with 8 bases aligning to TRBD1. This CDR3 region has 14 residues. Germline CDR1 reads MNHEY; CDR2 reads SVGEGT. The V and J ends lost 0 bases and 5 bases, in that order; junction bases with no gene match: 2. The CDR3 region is CASSYSNRGETQYF. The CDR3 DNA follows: TGTGCCAGCAGTTACTCGAACAGGGGGGAGACCCAGTACTTC.

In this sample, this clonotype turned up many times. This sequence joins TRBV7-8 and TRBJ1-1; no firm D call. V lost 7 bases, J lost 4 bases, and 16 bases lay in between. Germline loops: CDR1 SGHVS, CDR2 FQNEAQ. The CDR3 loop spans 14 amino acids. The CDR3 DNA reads TGTGCCAGCACCTCAGAGTCTGGTATCACTGAAGCTTTCTTT. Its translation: CASTSESGITEAFF. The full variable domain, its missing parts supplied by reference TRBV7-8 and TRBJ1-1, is GAGVSQSPRYKVAKRGQDVALRCDPISGHVSLFWYQQALGQGPEFLTYFQNEAQLDKSGLPSDRFFAERPEGSVSTLKIQRTQQEDSAVYLCASTSESGITEAFFGQGTRLTVV.

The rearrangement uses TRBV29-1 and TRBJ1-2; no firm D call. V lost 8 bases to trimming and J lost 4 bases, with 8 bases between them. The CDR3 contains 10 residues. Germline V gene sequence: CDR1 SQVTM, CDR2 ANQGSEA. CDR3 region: CSQESYGYTF. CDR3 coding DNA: TGCAGCCAGGAGTCCTATGGCTACACCTTC.

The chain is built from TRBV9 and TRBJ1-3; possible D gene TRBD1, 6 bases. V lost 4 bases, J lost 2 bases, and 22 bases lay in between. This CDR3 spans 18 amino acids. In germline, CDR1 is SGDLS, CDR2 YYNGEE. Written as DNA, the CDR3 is TGTGCCAGCAGCCTACCCCAGAGGGGGGCTCGGCCTGGAAACACCATATATTTT. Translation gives CASSLPQRGARPGNTIYF.

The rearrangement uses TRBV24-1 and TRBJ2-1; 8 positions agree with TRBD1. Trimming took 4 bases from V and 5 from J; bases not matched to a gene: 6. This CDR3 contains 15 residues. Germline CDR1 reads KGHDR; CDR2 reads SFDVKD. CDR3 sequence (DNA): TGTGCCACCAGTGAGCCGGGACAGGTCAACAATGAGCAGTTCTTC. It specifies CATSEPGQVNNEQFF.

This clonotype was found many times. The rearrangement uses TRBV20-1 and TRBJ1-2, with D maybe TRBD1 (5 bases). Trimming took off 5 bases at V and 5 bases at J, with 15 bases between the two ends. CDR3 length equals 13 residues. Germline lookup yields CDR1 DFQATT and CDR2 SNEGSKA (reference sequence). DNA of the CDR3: TGCAGTGCTTCAACGGGACTGGGATATGGCTACACCTTC. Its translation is CSASTGLGYGYTF.